What follows are 7 T cell receptor beta chains derived from one specimen sequenced in a study of CD8+ T cells in alopecia areata. cDNA reverse transcribed from extracted RNA served as the sequencing template. Only in-frame clones appear in the TCRdb table, and some are missing; sequencing was by immunoSEQ multiplex PCR. The table has fewer than 200,000 clones, about 72% seen once; the top ten hold 10% to 12%. The sequences come from CD8+ T cells sorted from blood, collected at week 0. These receptors came from a human donor with alopecia areata.

The chain employs TRBV28 and TRBJ1-1; 8 bases map to TRBD1. The CDR3 is 15 amino acids. The V gene end was trimmed by 6 bases and the J gene end by 4 bases; junction bases not matched to a gene: 10. Germline-derived CDR1 and CDR2 are MDHEN and SYDVKM. CDR3 nucleotides: TGTGCCAGCAGACAGGGGGACGAGAGGGGCACTGAAGCTTTCTTT. This encodes CASRQGDERGTEAFF.

This clone was counted only a few times. This chain joins TRBV15 and TRBJ2-4; the match to TRBD1 covers 10 bases. Per the germline V gene, CDR1 is LNHNV and CDR2 is YYDKDF (reference sequence). With 5 bases clipped from V and 6 bases from J, the junction kept 7 bases outside the gene matches. This CDR3 contains 15 residues. The CDR3 sequence: CATSSRQGAGNIQYF. The CDR3 DNA reads TGTGCCACCAGCTCAAGACAGGGGGCGGGAAACATTCAGTACTTC. The full variable domain, completed using reference TRBV15 and TRBJ2-4, is DAMVIQNPRYQVTQFGKPVTLSCSQTLNHNVMYWYQQKSSQAPKLLFHYYDKDFNNEADTPDNFQSRRPNTSFCFLDIRSPGLGDTAMYLCATSSRQGAGNIQYFGAGTRLSVL.

The chain is built from TRBV5-6 and TRBJ1-2; TRBD1 agrees at 10 bases. The germline V gene encodes CDR1 SGHDT and CDR2 YYEEEE. The CDR3 length is 16 residues. Trimming took 4 bases from V and 4 from J; bases not matched to a gene: 10. DNA of the CDR3: TGTGCCAGCAGCCTCGGGACAGGGGTTAAGCGCTATGGCTACACCTTC. Translating it yields CASSLGTGVKRYGYTF.

The CDR3 DNA reads as TGTGCCAGCACGAGAGGCGGCTACACCTTC. As protein: CASTRGGYTF. The V call is TRBV2, the J call TRBJ1-2; D call uncertain. The germline V gene has CDR1 SNHLY and CDR2 FYNNEI. The V and J ends lost 7 bases and 8 bases respectively, with 8 bases between them. The CDR3 is 10 residues long.

This clone was found a few times. The chain recombines TRBV29-1 with TRBJ1-2; D might be TRBD1 (6 bases). CDR1 is SQVTM, CDR2 ANQGSEA, per germline. This CDR3 comprises 13 residues. V was trimmed by 3 bases and J by 4 bases, leaving 12 bases between them. This CDR3 reads CSVDLDSGYGYTF. The CDR3 coding sequence is TGCAGCGTTGATCTGGACAGTGGCTATGGCTACACCTTC.

The chain combines TRBV15 with TRBJ2-7; TRBD2 matches 9 bases. Germline CDR1 is LNHNV and CDR2 is YYDKDF (reference sequence). Unmatched junction bases numbered 9, after V lost 0 bases and J lost 6 bases. CDR3 length equals 16 residues. The CDR3 loop reads CATSREGLAGDLEQYF. CDR3 nucleotide sequence: TGTGCCACCAGCAGAGAAGGTTTAGCGGGGGACCTCGAGCAGTACTTC.

The J gene is TRBJ1-4, the V gene TRBV19, with D possibly being TRBD1 (5 bases). There are 12 residues in the CDR3. Germline loops: CDR1 LNHDA, CDR2 SQIVND (reference sequence). V dropped 11 bases and J dropped 8 bases, with 15 bases sitting between them. The CDR3 coding sequence is TGTGCCTCTAATACAGGTGGCGAAAAACTGTTTTTT. Translation gives CASNTGGEKLFF.